The 21 T cell receptor beta chains in this list originate from one sample, sequenced in a study of blood T cells in healthy people across ages. A second 7 to 11 cycle PCR used barcoded and J-beta primers. From the 5' RACE reads, TCRdb called clonotypes with MiXCR, one entry per CDR3 protein. The table has about 640,000 distinct CDR3 sequences, roughly 58% seen once. Sample: blood. The receptors derive from a man in his sixties in good health.

V gene TRBV7-9 combines with J gene TRBJ2-5; 9 bases are a match to TRBD1. V was clipped by 4 bases and J by 4 bases; unmatched bases: 7. CDR3 length equals 15 residues. Germline CDR1 is SEHNR and CDR2 is FQNEAQ (reference sequence). The CDR3 DNA reads TGTGCCAGCAGCTCGAGGGGACAGGGTGGAGAGACCCAGTACTTC. This codes for CASSSRGQGGETQYF. Full variable domain (missing parts from reference TRBV7-9 and TRBJ2-5): DTGVSQNPRHKITKRGQNVTFRCDPISEHNRLYWYRQTLGQGPEFLTYFQNEAQLEKSRLLSDRFSAERPKGSFSTLEIQRTEQGDSAMYLCASSSRGQGGETQYFGPGTRLLVL.

V and J are TRBV20-1 and TRBJ2-1, with 9 bases that match TRBD2. Unmatched junction bases numbered 10, after V lost 5 bases and J lost 8 bases. This CDR3 region has 14 residues. The germline V gene encodes CDR1 DFQATT and CDR2 SNEGSKA (reference sequence). CDR3 sequence: CSARGASGVDEQFF. The CDR3, as DNA: TGCAGTGCTCGGGGAGCTAGCGGGGTAGATGAGCAGTTCTTC.

The chain joins TRBV4-2 to TRBJ2-5; tentative D call: TRBD1 (5 bases). The length of the CDR3 is 15 residues. Per germline, CDR1 LGHNA and CDR2 YNFKEQ. Trimming took 5 bases from V and 5 from J, leaving 18 bases between them. CDR3 coding DNA: TGTGCCAGCAGCTCCACGCAGGGTATTGTTGAGACCCAGTACTTC. Translation: CASSSTQGIVETQYF.

The CDR3, as DNA: TGTGCCAGCAGTTACTCCCAACAGCCCCAGCATTTT. Translated: CASSYSQQPQHF. The chain combines TRBV6-2 or TRBV6-3 with TRBJ1-5; D remains ambiguous. CDR3 length: 12 amino acids. Trimming stripped 0 bases from V and 7 bases from J, with 4 bases between. CDR1 is MNHEY and CDR2 is SVGEGT in the germline V gene.

This clonotype was counted between two and nine times. This rearrangement joins TRBV4-2 to TRBJ2-5; perhaps TRBD2 as D (6 bases). This CDR3 has 17 amino acids. Deletions cut 4 bases from V and 7 bases from J, with 25 bases between. Germline CDR1 is LGHNA and CDR2 is YNFKEQ. The CDR3: CASSLRKVGGLGWTQYF. CDR3 in DNA: TGTGCCAGCAGCCTCCGGAAGGTCGGAGGGCTCGGGTGGACCCAGTACTTC.

This clonotype was seen more than once but under ten times. The chain combines TRBV29-1 with TRBJ2-1; 8 nucleotides line up with TRBD2. The junction had 7 bases not matched to a gene; V was cut back by 7 bases and J by 8 bases. The CDR3 sequence is 12 residues long. The germline CDR1 and CDR2 sequences are SQVTM and ANQGSEA. As DNA, the CDR3 is TGCAGCGGGACTAGCACGGCCTATGAGCAGTTCTTC. The encoded protein is CSGTSTAYEQFF.

The chain joins TRBV6-1 to TRBJ2-5; no reliable D call. Trimming pared 0 bases from V and 5 bases from J, leaving 7 bases between. CDR1 MNHNS and CDR2 SASEGT come from the germline V gene. The CDR3 consists of 13 residues. The CDR3 DNA reads as TGTGCCAGCAGTGAAGCGACAATTGAGACCCAGTACTTC. This codes for CASSEATIETQYF.

The CDR3 sequence: CASSEWGTEAFF. The CDR3 bases are TGTGCCAGCAGTGAATGGGGGACTGAAGCTTTCTTT. V usage is TRBV6-1 and J usage is TRBJ1-1; a possible D gene is TRBD1 (5 bases). Between the trimmed V and J ends, which lost 2 bases and 5 bases, there was a span of 6 bases. The CDR3 has 12 residues. The V gene's germline CDR1 is MNHNS and CDR2 SASEGT.

This chain uses TRBV27 with TRBJ2-7; tentative D call: TRBD1 (6 bases). The germline V gene encodes CDR1 MNHEY and CDR2 SMNVEV (reference sequence). V lost 3 bases and J lost 7, with 16 bases in between. The CDR3 spans 14 residues. The CDR3 bases are TGTGCCAGCAGTTTGATACAGGGTCATGGGGAGCAGTACTTC. This encodes CASSLIQGHGEQYF.

About this clonotype itself: This sequence may be a read error, since a much larger clone differs from it by one base. The chain recombines TRBV6-5 with TRBJ1-1, with no clear D. The CDR3 runs to 14 residues. The germline gives CDR1 MNHEY, CDR2 SVGAGI. V lost 5 bases and J lost 2, with 12 bases in between. The chain's CDR3 is CASSPERKNTEAFF. CDR3 bases: TGTGCCAGCAGTCCGGAACGGAAAAACACTGAAGCTTTCTTT.

This chain connects TRBV5-8 to TRBJ2-4; 7 bases line up with TRBD1. The V gene end was trimmed by 2 bases and the J gene end by 3 bases; junction bases not matched to a gene: 5. This CDR3 is built from 15 residues. Germline lookup yields CDR1 SGHTS and CDR2 YDEGEE. CDR3 nucleotides: TGTGCCAGCAGCTTTTATGGACAGGTCAAAAACATTCAGTACTTC. It yields the protein CASSFYGQVKNIQYF.

Concerning this clonotype: At one end the junction does not follow the germline gene, possibly because of a read error. The gene calls are TRBV28 and TRBJ2-5; weak D call: TRBD1 (6 bases). From germline, CDR1 is MDHEN and CDR2 SYDVKM. This CDR3 has 13 residues. The CDR3 here is CKSAAAGVETQYF. CDR3 DNA sequence: TGCAAGTCGGCGGCTGCAGGGGTAGAGACCCAGTACTTC. Looking up the rest from reference TRBV28 and TRBJ2-5 gives the full variable domain: DVKVTQSSRYLVKRTGEKVFLECVQDMDHENMFWYRQDPGLGLRLIYFSYDVKMKEKGDIPEGYSVSREKKERFSLILESASTNQTSMYLCKSAAAGVETQYFGPGTRLLVL.

This chain links TRBV6-5 with TRBJ2-5, with D unresolved. V dropped 2 bases and J dropped 5 bases, with 9 bases sitting between them. Germline V gene lookup returns CDR1 MNHEY and CDR2 SVGAGI. The CDR3 runs 13 residues. As DNA, the CDR3 is TGTGCCAGCAGTTACGATGGGTGGGAGACCCAGTACTTC. Translation gives CASSYDGWETQYF.

This clonotype was observed once. The chain is built from TRBV7-2 and TRBJ2-7; D possibly matches TRBD1 or TRBD2 (6 bases each). V lost 1 base, J lost 7 bases, and 17 bases lay in between. This CDR3 spans 15 amino acids. CDR1 is SGHTA and CDR2 is FQGNSA in the germline V gene. The CDR3 reads CASSLDLSGAGEQYV. CDR3 sequence (DNA): TGTGCCAGCAGCTTAGATCTCTCAGGGGCGGGAGAGCAGTACGTC.

V and J are TRBV2 and TRBJ1-1; 9 bases agree with TRBD1. V shed 6 bases and J 0 bases; nucleotides not matched to a gene: 5. Germline-derived CDR1 and CDR2 are SNHLY and FYNNEI. This CDR3 region has 15 residues. The CDR3 coding sequence is TGTGCCAGCAGCCCCGGGACAGGGTTGAACACTGAAGCTTTCTTT. Its protein is CASSPGTGLNTEAFF.

As for this clonotype: One end of the junction fails to match germline, which may point to a read error. The rearrangement joins TRBV4-2 to TRBJ1-1; D unclear. CDR1 and CDR2 (germline): LGHNA, YNFKEQ. The CDR3 loop spans 13 amino acids. CDR3: CASSQAMNTGAFF. CDR3 DNA: TGTGCCAGCAGCCAAGCCATGAACACTGGAGCTTTCTTT.

This clonotype was seen more than once but under ten times. This chain joins TRBV29-1 and TRBJ2-7; D is undetermined. V was cut by 4 bases and J by 0 bases, with 7 bases left in between. The CDR3 is 12 amino acids. Germline-derived CDR1 and CDR2 are SQVTM and ANQGSEA. Written as DNA, the CDR3 is TGCAGCGTTGCGCAAAGCTCCTACGAGCAGTACTTC. This translates into CSVAQSSYEQYF.

The V call is TRBV7-7, the J call TRBJ2-3; 12 nucleotides match TRBD2. The CDR3 runs to 16 residues. Germline values: CDR1 SSHAT, CDR2 FNYEAQ (reference sequence). The junction had 4 bases not matched to a gene; V was cut back by 5 bases and J by 1 base. The CDR3 region is CASSATSGGRTDTQYF. The DNA of the CDR3 is TGTGCCAGCAGCGCGACTAGCGGGGGCCGCACAGATACGCAGTATTTT.

This sequence joins TRBV25-1 and TRBJ2-4; 11 bases agree with TRBD1. The ends lost 1 base at V and 3 bases at J; junction bases unmatched: 2. CDR3 length: 16 residues. The germline CDR1 and CDR2 sequences are MGHDK and SYGVNS. The CDR3 reads CASSEFGTGGKNIQYF. CDR3 bases: TGTGCCAGCAGTGAATTTGGGACAGGGGGCAAAAACATTCAGTACTTC.

Worth noting for this clonotype: One junction end does not reproduce the germline sequence, and a read error may be involved. This rearrangement joins TRBV20-1 to TRBJ1-1, with D possibly matching TRBD1 (5 bases). The CDR3 consists of 15 residues. Germline V CDR1 and CDR2: DFQATT, SNEGSKA (reference sequence). In DNA, the CDR3 is TGCAGTGCCAGAGATGTTCGGGCAGGGCAAACTGAAGCTTTCTTT. It translates to CSARDVRAGQTEAFF.

The chain recombines TRBV3-1 with TRBJ1-1; D might be TRBD1 (5 bases). CDR1 LGHDT and CDR2 YNNKEL come from the germline V gene (reference sequence). V was cut by 4 bases and J by 2 bases, with 17 bases left in between. The CDR3 is made up of 16 amino acids. CDR3 sequence reads: CASSLARGGLNTEAFF. As DNA, the CDR3 is TGTGCCAGCAGCCTGGCAAGGGGCGGGCTTAACACTGAAGCTTTCTTT.